The T cell receptor (beta chain) described here comes from a study of Graves' ophthalmopathy and Graves' hyperthyroidism. Study-level findings and limits: Detected in blood as well were most expanded thyroid clonotypes with frequency above 0.001.

In donors with ophthalmopathy, activity was moderate-to-severe, with CAS ≥3, NOSPECS ≥4 and duration under 3 months. PBMCs were obtained from about 10 ml of fresh peripheral blood. On this clonotype itself: The target antigen is unknown. A much larger clonotype is one base distant, so this may be a read error.

For repertoire sequencing, the TCR beta CDR3 regions were amplified from RNA transcripts. Second-round multiplex PCR came after a first-round RT-PCR that employed HTBI primers. TCRdb reprocessed the multiplex PCR reads via MiXCR and lists one record per CDR3 protein. The table shows hundreds of thousands of distinct CDR3 sequences, with 35% to 50% occurring only once. Looked up from germline, CDR1 is SEHNR and CDR2 is FQNEAQ (reference sequence). The length of the CDR3 is 14 residues. The clonotype comes from an adult man with Graves' ophthalmopathy. Sequences were obtained from peripheral blood. J is TRBJ1-3 and V is TRBV7-9; D gene ambiguous. The DNA for the CDR3 is TGTGCCAGCAGCTTCAGGAGCTCTGGAAACACCTTATATTTT. Translating it yields CASSFRSSGNTLYF. Using reference TRBV7-9 and TRBJ1-3 for the parts outside the CDR3, the full variable domain is DTGVSQNPRHKITKRGQNVTFRCDPISEHNRLYWYRQTLGQGPEFLTYFQNEAQLEKSRLLSDRFSAERPKGSFSTLEIQRTEQGDSAMYLCASSFRSSGNTLYFGEGSWLTVV.